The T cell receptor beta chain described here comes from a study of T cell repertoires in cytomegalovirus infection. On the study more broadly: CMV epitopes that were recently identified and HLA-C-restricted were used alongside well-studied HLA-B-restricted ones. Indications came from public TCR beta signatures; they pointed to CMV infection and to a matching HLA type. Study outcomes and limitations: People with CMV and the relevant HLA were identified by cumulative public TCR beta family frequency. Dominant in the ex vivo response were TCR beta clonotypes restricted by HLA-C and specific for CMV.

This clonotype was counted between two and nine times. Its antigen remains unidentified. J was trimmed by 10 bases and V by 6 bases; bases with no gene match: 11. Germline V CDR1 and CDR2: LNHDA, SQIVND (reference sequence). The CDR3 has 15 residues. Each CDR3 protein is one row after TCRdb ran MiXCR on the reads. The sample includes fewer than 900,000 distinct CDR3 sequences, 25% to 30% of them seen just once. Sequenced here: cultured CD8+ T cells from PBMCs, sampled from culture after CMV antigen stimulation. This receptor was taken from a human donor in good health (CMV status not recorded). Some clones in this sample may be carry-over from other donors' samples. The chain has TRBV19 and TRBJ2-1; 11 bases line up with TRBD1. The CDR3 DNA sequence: TGTGCCAGTAGGCGGGGGACAGGGGGGGCCTTAGAGCAGTTCTTC. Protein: CASRRGTGGALEQFF.